Reported below is one T cell receptor (beta chain). This sample was taken from a study of blood T cell repertoires in COVID-19. Study information: Samples came from the United States, Italy and Spain, spanning acute and convalescent COVID-19. Nucleic acid was either cDNA or gDNA, and it came from T cells, B-cell-depleted T cells, or PBMCs.

Clones were sequenced by immunoSEQ multiplex PCR, and TCRdb holds only the in-frame ones, with some missing. The repertoire consists of 150,000 to 200,000 clones, with around nine tenths occurring once and the leading ten covering around 3.3%. The germline gives CDR1 SGDLS, CDR2 YYNGEE. V was pared by 2 bases and J by 9 bases, with 5 bases of the junction left unmatched. The CDR3 has 13 residues. The material sequenced was peripheral blood. The chain recombines TRBV9 with TRBJ2-1, with 7 positions matching TRBD2. The sequence derives from a man in his sixties or seventies with acute or convalescent COVID-19. CDR3 nucleotide sequence: TGTGCCAGCAGCGTTACTAGCGAGGGTGAGCAGTTCTTC. As protein: CASSVTSEGEQFF.